The clone carrying this TCR beta chain was found a few times. What it binds is not known. V was trimmed by 10 bases and J by 0 bases, leaving 12 bases between them. The CDR3 is 13 residues long. Germline V gene data show CDR1 as MNHEY and CDR2 as SVGAGI. The second PCR ran 7 to 11 cycles with a sample-barcoded 5' primer and J-beta primers. Via MiXCR, TCRdb re-called the 5' RACE reads, giving one row per CDR3 protein. This table has roughly 1,100,000 distinct CDR3 sequences, under 30% appearing once. The data belong to a study of blood T cells in healthy people across ages. Points from the study as a whole: Investigators viewed diversity estimates from one million T cells as underestimates, the study reported. More naive CD4+ cells and higher diversity were found in long-lived than in aged donors. A conclusive naive versus antigen-experienced comparison was prevented by the unsorted PBMCs.

These data were also filed under a second study, of T cells of mothers and their children. That source reports: Second-PCR primer M1S introduced sample barcodes and 2-4 random nucleotides.

The source material was blood. The sequence derives from a girl aged 2 to 10 in good health. The V gene is TRBV6-5, the J gene TRBJ2-5; D not certain. The CDR3 here is CATRALYQETQYF. The CDR3 region has the DNA TGTGCCACCCGAGCCTTGTACCAAGAGACCCAGTACTTC.